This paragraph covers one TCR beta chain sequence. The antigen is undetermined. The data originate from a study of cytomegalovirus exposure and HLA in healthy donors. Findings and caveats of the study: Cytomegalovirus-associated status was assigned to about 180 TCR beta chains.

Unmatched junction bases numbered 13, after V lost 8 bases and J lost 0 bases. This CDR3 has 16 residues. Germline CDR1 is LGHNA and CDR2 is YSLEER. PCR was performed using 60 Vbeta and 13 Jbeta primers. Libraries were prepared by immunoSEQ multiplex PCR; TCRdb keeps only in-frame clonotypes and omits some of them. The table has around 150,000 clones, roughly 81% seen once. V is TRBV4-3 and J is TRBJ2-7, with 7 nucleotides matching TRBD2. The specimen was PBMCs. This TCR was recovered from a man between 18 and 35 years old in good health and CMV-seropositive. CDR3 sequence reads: CASQPGWGTNSYEQYF. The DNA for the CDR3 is TGCGCCAGCCAACCCGGCTGGGGGACTAACTCCTACGAGCAGTACTTC.